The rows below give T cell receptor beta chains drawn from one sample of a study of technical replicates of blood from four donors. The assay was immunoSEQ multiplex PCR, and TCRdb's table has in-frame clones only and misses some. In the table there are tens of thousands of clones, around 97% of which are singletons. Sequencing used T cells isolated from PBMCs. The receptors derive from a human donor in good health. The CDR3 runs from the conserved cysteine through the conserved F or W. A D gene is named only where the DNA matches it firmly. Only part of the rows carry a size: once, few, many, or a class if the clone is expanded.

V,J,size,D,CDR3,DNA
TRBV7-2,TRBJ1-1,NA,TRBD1,CASSPFGQGTEAFF,TGTGCCAGCAGCCCTTTCGGACAGGGCACTGAAGCTTTCTTT
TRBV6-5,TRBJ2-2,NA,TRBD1,CASIRTGDTGELFF,TGTGCCAGCATTCGGACAGGGGACACCGGGGAGCTGTTTTTT
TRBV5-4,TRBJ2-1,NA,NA,CASSLFLLNNEQFF,TGTGCCAGCAGCTTGTTTCTATTGAACAATGAGCAGTTCTTC
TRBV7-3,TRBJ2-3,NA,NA,CASSPTRARGFNSDTQYF,TGTGCCAGCAGCCCAACGAGAGCTCGGGGTTTCAATTCAGATACGCAGTATTTT
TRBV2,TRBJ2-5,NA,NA,CASSDQGGETQYF,TGTGCCAGCAGTGACCAGGGGGGAGAGACCCAGTACTTC
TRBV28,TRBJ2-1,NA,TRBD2,CASSHGLAGVNEQFF,TGTGCCAGCAGTCATGGACTAGCGGGAGTGAATGAGCAGTTCTTC
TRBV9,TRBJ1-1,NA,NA,CASSGGGGTEAFF,TGTGCCAGCAGCGGGGGGGGAGGGACTGAAGCTTTCTTT
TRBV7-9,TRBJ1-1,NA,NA,CASLQGWNTEAFF,TGTGCGAGTCTACAGGGATGGAACACTGAAGCTTTCTTT
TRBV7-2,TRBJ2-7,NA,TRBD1,CASSLRGQGAVRHEQYF,TGTGCCAGCAGTCTCCGGGGACAGGGAGCAGTTCGGCACGAGCAGTACTTC
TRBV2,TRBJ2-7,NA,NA,CASSMGPVPYEQYF,TGTGCCAGCAGTATGGGGCCGGTCCCCTACGAGCAGTACTTC
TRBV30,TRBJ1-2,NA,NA,CAWSVRQNYGYTF,TGTGCCTGGAGTGTAAGACAGAACTATGGCTACACCTTC
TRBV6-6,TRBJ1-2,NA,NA,CASSPQEPWGYTF,TGTGCCAGCAGCCCGCAAGAGCCTTGGGGCTACACCTTC
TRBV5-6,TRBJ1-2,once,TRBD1,CASSVGQVIGYTF,TGTGCCAGCAGCGTCGGACAGGTTATTGGCTACACCTTC
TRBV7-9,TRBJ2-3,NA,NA,CASSPGWTDTQYF,TGTGCCAGCAGCCCAGGGTGGACAGATACGCAGTATTTT
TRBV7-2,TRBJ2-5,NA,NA,CASTLTSRRETQYF,TGTGCCAGCACCCTCACTAGCCGGCGGGAGACCCAGTACTTC
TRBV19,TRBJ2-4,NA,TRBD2,CASSIGSSGRAHIQYF,TGTGCCAGTAGTATAGGAAGTAGCGGGAGGGCCCACATTCAGTACTTC
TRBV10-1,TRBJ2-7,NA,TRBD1,CASSDRTGYEQYF,TGCGCCAGCAGTGACCGGACAGGGTACGAGCAGTACTTC
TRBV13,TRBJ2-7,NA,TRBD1,CASSGDRGYEQYF,TGTGCCAGCAGCGGGGACAGGGGCTACGAGCAGTACTTC
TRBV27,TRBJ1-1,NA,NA,CASSLARNTEAFF,TGTGCCAGCAGTTTGGCCAGAAACACTGAAGCTTTCTTT
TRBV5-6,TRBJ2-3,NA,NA,CASSGLQGGSTDTQYF,TGTGCCAGCAGCGGGTTACAGGGAGGGAGCACAGATACGCAGTATTTT
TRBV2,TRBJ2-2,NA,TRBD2,CASRAGYTNTGELFF,TGTGCCAGCAGAGCGGGGTATACGAACACCGGGGAGCTGTTTTTT
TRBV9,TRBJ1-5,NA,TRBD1,CASSAQGASQPQHF,TGTGCCAGCAGCGCACAGGGGGCGAGTCAGCCCCAGCATTTT